This T cell receptor beta chain was observed in a study of T cell responses to AZD1222 COVID-19 vaccine. The germline CDR1 and CDR2 sequences are SGHRS and YFSETQ. The CDR3 length is 16 residues. V shed 3 bases, J shed 2 bases, and the junction held 10 bases outside the gene matches. Overall study results and limits: Recipients of two AZD1222 doses showed rising Spike-specific TCR breadth and depth. Donors were chiefly white British, with a greater number of females, and clonal diversity was perhaps underestimated.

As for this clone: Its antigen is unidentified.

Some clones are missing from TCRdb's copy, which holds only in-frame ones; the method was immunoSEQ multiplex PCR. Of about 150,000 clones detected, about nine tenths appear once; the ten largest clones hold 4.5% to 6.5%. The sequence derives from an adult in good health. The sequences come from peripheral blood, collected on day 0 of AZD1222 vaccination. The chain combines TRBV5-1 with TRBJ2-5; 7 bases map to TRBD1. CDR3 coding DNA: TGCGCCAGCAGCTCCTATGGGACAGCGGAACAAGAGACCCAGTACTTC. It specifies CASSSYGTAEQETQYF.